A selection of T cell receptor beta chains follows, all from one sample in a study of CD8+CD57+ T cells in acquired aplastic anemia. TCRdb re-called the reads through MiXCR, storing one row per CDR3 protein. The sample contains around 150,000 distinct CDR3 sequences, roughly 47% of which appear only once. The sequenced material came from sorted CD4+, CD8+, or CD8+CD57+ T cells (not recorded which) from PBMCs. These receptors came from a human donor in good health. CDR3s include the opening cysteine and the closing phenylalanine or tryptophan. The D gene is left open where the match is weak. Clone size appears in some rows only: once, few, many, or a class for an expanded clone.

v_gene	d_gene	j_gene	abundance	CDR3aa	CDR3nt
TRBV6-2/TRBV6-3	NA	TRBJ2-2	many	CASSWLYTGELFF	TGTGCCAGCAGTTGGCTCTACACCGGGGAGCTGTTTTTT
TRBV7-7	NA	TRBJ1-1	few	CASSLVMNTEAFF	TGTGCTAGCAGCTTAGTAATGAACACTGAAGCTTTCTTT
TRBV5-1	TRBD1	TRBJ2-2	once	CASKRTGRNTGELFF	TGCGCCAGCAAGCGGACAGGGCGAAACACCGGGGAGCTGTTTTTT
TRBV24-1	TRBD2	TRBJ2-3	many	CATSGTSGGPRYF	TGTGCCACCAGCGGGACTAGCGGGGGCCCTAGGTATTTT
TRBV19	TRBD1	TRBJ2-3	NA	CASSWNKGGRSDTQYF	TGTGCCAGTAGTTGGAACAAAGGGGGCAGGTCAGATACGCAGTATTTT
TRBV4-2	TRBD1	TRBJ2-1	NA	CASSQEGLILGGSYSEQFF	TGTGCCAGCAGCCAAGAAGGTCTAATTCTAGGGGGCTCCTACAGTGAGCAGTTCTTC
TRBV11-1	NA	TRBJ2-1	NA	CASTSRREGIPSYNEQFF	TGTGCCAGCACAAGTAGGAGGGAAGGGATTCCCTCCTACAATGAGCAGTTCTTC
TRBV7-9	NA	TRBJ2-7	few	CASSTRDGYEQYF	TGTGCCAGCAGCACACGGGACGGGTACGAGCAGTACTTC
TRBV10-3	TRBD2	TRBJ2-3	NA	CATRGTSGSTDTQYF	TGTGCCACGAGAGGGACTAGCGGAAGCACAGATACGCAGTATTTT
TRBV5-1	NA	TRBJ2-7	NA	CASGLRLDEQYF	TGCGCCAGCGGTTTAAGGTTGGACGAGCAGTACTTC
TRBV6-5	NA	TRBJ1-1	NA	CASSYIPRGSAEAFF	TGTGCCAGCAGTTACATCCCCCGGGGGAGCGCCGAAGCTTTCTTT
TRBV19	TRBD1	TRBJ1-5	NA	CASSTWTGSNQPQHF	TGTGCCAGTAGTACGTGGACAGGCAGCAATCAGCCCCAGCATTTT
TRBV2	NA	TRBJ1-2	few	CASSEEVGYGYTF	TGTGCCAGCAGTGAGGAAGTGGGCTATGGCTACACCTTC
TRBV19	TRBD1	TRBJ2-7	NA	CASSPYSGGYEQYF	TGTGCCAGTAGTCCATATTCAGGGGGCTACGAGCAGTACTTC
TRBV24-1	TRBD1	TRBJ2-3	few	CATRDRAVTDTQYF	TGTGCCACCAGGGACAGGGCAGTCACAGATACGCAGTATTTT
TRBV10-3	TRBD1	TRBJ1-2	once	CAISDYRGQGYGYTF	TGTGCCATCAGTGACTACAGGGGGCAGGGCTATGGCTACACCTTC
TRBV2	NA	TRBJ1-2	NA	CASSELWTYGYTF	TGTGCCAGCAGTGAACTCTGGACTTATGGCTACACCTTC
TRBV9	TRBD1	TRBJ1-5	many	CASSVGQGANSNQPQHF	TGTGCCAGCAGCGTGGGACAGGGGGCAAATAGCAATCAGCCCCAGCATTTT
TRBV15	TRBD2	TRBJ2-3	medium-sized	CATSRVASGTPTDTQYF	TGTGCCACCAGCAGAGTGGCTAGCGGGACTCCCACAGATACGCAGTATTTT
TRBV11-1	NA	TRBJ1-2	NA	CASSPGWGGTDTNYGYTF	TGTGCCAGCAGCCCCGGCTGGGGAGGCACAGACACTAACTATGGCTACACCTTC
TRBV20-1	NA	TRBJ2-4	NA	CSATPPPGILAKNIQYF	TGCAGTGCTACTCCCCCCCCCGGAATTCTAGCCAAAAACATTCAGTACTTC
TRBV14	TRBD1	TRBJ2-5	NA	CASSQLRTGPQETQYF	TGTGCCAGCAGCCAGCTCCGGACAGGCCCCCAAGAGACCCAGTACTTC
TRBV28	NA	TRBJ1-3	NA	CASIHGTTGNTIYF	TGTGCCAGCATTCATGGCACTACTGGAAACACCATATATTTT
TRBV12-3/TRBV12-4	NA	TRBJ1-6	many	CASSYGQFNSPLHF	TGTGCCAGCAGTTACGGACAGTTTAATTCACCCCTCCACTTT
TRBV9	TRBD1	TRBJ2-1	NA	CASSVGDRVRNEQFF	TGTGCCAGCAGCGTAGGGGACAGGGTGAGGAATGAGCAGTTCTTC
TRBV12-3/TRBV12-4	TRBD2	TRBJ2-1	NA	CASSRRLAGNADEQFF	TGTGCCAGCAGTCGGCGACTAGCGGGAAATGCGGATGAGCAGTTCTTC
TRBV20-1	NA	TRBJ2-1	many	CSARAGTLNEQFF	TGCAGTGCTAGAGCCGGGACCTTAAATGAGCAGTTCTTC
TRBV6-5	NA	TRBJ2-7	NA	CASSYSPGTRSYEQYF	TGTGCCAGCAGTTACTCCCCCGGGACAAGGTCTTACGAGCAGTACTTC